The present T cell receptor beta chain was sequenced within a study of blood T cell repertoires in COVID-19. Study-wide context: Sample material is recorded as cDNA or gDNA derived from T cells, B-cell-depleted T cells, or PBMCs.

Germline-derived CDR1 and CDR2 are SGHRS and YFSETQ. V was clipped by 2 bases and J by 5 bases, with 11 bases between them. The CDR3 sequence is 14 residues long. Methods used by the authors: Amplifying reference gene primers gave estimates of nucleated cell counts. Produced via immunoSEQ multiplex PCR; TCRdb's table is partial and in-frame only. V and J calls and clone size follow that table, whereas D and trimming were derived from the DNA. Here the sample spans some 400,000 clones, 75% to 90% being singletons. Donors of Cohort 3 who recovered were those that had two negative PCRs, clearance, or symptom resolution.

J is TRBJ2-1 and V is TRBV5-1; possible D gene TRBD1, 6 bases. The receptor was isolated from a man aged 30-40 years who had recovered from COVID-19. Sequenced: PBMCs or T cells enriched from blood (not recorded which). CDR3 DNA sequence: TGCGCCAGCAGCTTCAGGGGCGACGACAATGAGCAGTTCTTC. Protein product: CASSFRGDDNEQFF.